This T cell receptor beta chain was recorded in a study of cytomegalovirus exposure and HLA in healthy donors. The PCR ran on 60 Vbeta and 13 Jbeta primers. Libraries were prepared by immunoSEQ multiplex PCR; TCRdb keeps only in-frame clonotypes and omits some of them. The sample shows around 130,000 clones, more than 70% of them seen only once. V lost 3 bases and J lost 8, with 5 bases in between. Germline V gene lookup returns CDR1 SGHTA and CDR2 FQGNSA. CDR3 length: 11 amino acids. The chain combines TRBV7-2 with TRBJ2-1; no firm D call. The sample taken for sequencing was PBMCs. The receptor was isolated from a woman between 25 and 40 years old in good health and CMV-seropositive. The CDR3 protein is CASSFLHEQFF. CDR3 DNA: TGTGCCAGCAGCTTTCTCCATGAGCAGTTCTTC. Based on the CDR3 plus reference TRBV7-2 and TRBJ2-1, the full variable domain is GAGVSQSPSNKVTEKGKDVELRCDPISGHTALYWYRQSLGQGLEFLIYFQGNSAPDKSGLPSDRFSAERTGGSVSTLTIQRTQQEDSAVYLCASSFLHEQFFGPGTRLTVL.